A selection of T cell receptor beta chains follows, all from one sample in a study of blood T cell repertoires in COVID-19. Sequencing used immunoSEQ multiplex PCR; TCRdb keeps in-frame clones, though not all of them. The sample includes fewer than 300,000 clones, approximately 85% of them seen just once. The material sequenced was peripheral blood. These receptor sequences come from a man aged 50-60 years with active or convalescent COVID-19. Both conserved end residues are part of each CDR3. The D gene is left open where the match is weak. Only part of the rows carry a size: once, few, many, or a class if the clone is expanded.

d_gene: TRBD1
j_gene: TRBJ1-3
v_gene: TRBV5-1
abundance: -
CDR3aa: CASSPGTGGIGNTIYF
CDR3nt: TGCGCCAGCAGCCCCGGAACAGGGGGCATTGGAAACACCATATATTTT

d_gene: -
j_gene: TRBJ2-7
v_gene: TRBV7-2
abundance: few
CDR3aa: CASRIRGGTLPYEQYF
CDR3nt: TGTGCCAGCAGGATAAGAGGGGGTACGCTCCCCTACGAGCAGTACTTC

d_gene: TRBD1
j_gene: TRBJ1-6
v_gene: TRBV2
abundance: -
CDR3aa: CASRDSNSPLHF
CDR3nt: TGTGCCAGCCGGGACAGCAATTCACCCCTCCACTTT

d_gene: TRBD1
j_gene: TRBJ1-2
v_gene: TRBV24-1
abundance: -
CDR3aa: CATSDQGQGYGYTF
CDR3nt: TGTGCCACCAGTGACCAGGGACAGGGCTATGGCTACACCTTC

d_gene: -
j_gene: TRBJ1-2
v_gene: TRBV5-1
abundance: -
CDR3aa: CASSLEPSGGGGYTF
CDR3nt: TGCGCCAGCAGCTTGGAGCCCTCTGGGGGCGGGGGCTACACCTTC

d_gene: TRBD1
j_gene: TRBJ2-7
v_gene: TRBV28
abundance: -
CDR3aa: CASSSPGQGRYEQYF
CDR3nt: TGTGCCAGCAGTTCTCCGGGACAGGGAAGATACGAGCAGTACTTC

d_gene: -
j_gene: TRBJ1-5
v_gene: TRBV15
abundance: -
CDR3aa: CATSRSGTVNQPQHF
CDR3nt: TGTGCCACCAGCAGGAGTGGAACAGTGAATCAGCCCCAGCATTTT

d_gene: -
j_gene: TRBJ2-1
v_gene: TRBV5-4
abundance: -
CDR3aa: CASSLSQGAYNEQFF
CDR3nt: TGTGCCAGCAGTTTGTCCCAGGGCGCCTACAATGAGCAGTTCTTC

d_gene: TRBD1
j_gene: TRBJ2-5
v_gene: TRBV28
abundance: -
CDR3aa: CASTKQGTRTQYF
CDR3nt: TGTGCCAGCACTAAACAGGGGACGAGGACCCAGTACTTC

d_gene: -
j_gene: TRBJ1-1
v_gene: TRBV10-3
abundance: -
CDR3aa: CAISEVGTEAFF
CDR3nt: TGTGCCATCTCCGAGGTGGGCACTGAAGCTTTCTTT

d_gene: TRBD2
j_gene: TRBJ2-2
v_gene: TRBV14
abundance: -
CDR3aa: CASSPGTSGRALSNGELFF
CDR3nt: TGTGCCAGCAGCCCCGGGACTAGCGGGAGGGCCCTCTCAAACGGGGAGCTGTTTTTT

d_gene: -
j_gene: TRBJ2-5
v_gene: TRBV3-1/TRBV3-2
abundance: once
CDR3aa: CASRPQYGGGEETQYF
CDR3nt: TGTGCCAGCAGACCCCAGTATGGAGGCGGGGAAGAGACCCAGTACTTC

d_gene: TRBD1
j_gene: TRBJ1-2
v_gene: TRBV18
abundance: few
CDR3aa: CASSPRTGYGYTF
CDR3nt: TGTGCCAGCTCACCCCGGACAGGCTATGGCTACACCTTC

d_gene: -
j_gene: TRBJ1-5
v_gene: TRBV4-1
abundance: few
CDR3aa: CASSPTGLNQPQHF
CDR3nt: TGCGCCAGCAGCCCCACAGGGTTGAATCAGCCCCAGCATTTT

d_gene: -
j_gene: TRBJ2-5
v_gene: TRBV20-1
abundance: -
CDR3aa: CSAPARGTQYF
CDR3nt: TGCAGTGCCCCAGCCCGGGGGACCCAGTACTTC

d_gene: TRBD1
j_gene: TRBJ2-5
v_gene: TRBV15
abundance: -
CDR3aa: CATSRDRTGRETQYF
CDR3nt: TGTGCCACCAGCAGAGATCGGACAGGGAGAGAGACCCAGTACTTC

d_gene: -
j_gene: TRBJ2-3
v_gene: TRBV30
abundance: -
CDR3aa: CAWSVWRGTDTQYF
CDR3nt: TGTGCCTGGAGTGTTTGGCGGGGCACAGATACGCAGTATTTT